The 3 T cell receptor beta chains below come from one sample, sequenced in a study of CD8 T cells in Susac syndrome. A quantity of about 0.5 to 1 ug RNA underwent reverse transcription using random hexamers. MiXCR, applied by TCRdb to the immunoSEQ multiplex PCR reads, yields one record per CDR3 protein. The table lists 160,000 or so distinct CDR3 sequences, around 93% of them singletons. The specimen sequenced was CD4+ T cells from PBMCs. These receptors came from a human donor in good health.

This clonotype was picked up a small number of times. The chain couples TRBV11-2 to TRBJ2-7; D remains ambiguous. In germline, CDR1 is SGHAT, CDR2 FQNNGV. The CDR3 consists of 13 residues. Trimming removed 3 bases at V and 1 base at J, with 7 bases between. In DNA, the CDR3 is TGTGCCAGCAGCTTGGACCGGTCCTACGAGCAGTACTTC. It encodes CASSLDRSYEQYF.

This chain links TRBV10-3 with TRBJ1-1; 7 nucleotides align to TRBD1. The CDR3 runs 14 residues. Trimming cost V 4 bases and J 1 base; bases outside gene matches: 3. CDR1 and CDR2 from the germline V gene are ENHRY and SYGVKD. The CDR3 region is CAISGRDRNTEAFF. DNA for the CDR3: TGTGCCATCAGTGGCCGGGACAGGAACACTGAAGCTTTCTTT.

J is TRBJ1-2 and V is TRBV2; no firm D call. The CDR3 loop spans 12 amino acids. The V end was cut by 6 bases, the J end by 3 bases, with 8 bases between. Germline V gene data show CDR1 as SNHLY and CDR2 as FYNNEI. CDR3 in amino acids: CASRASDYGYTF. The CDR3, as DNA: TGTGCCAGCAGAGCGAGCGACTATGGCTACACCTTC.